The present T cell receptor (beta chain) was sequenced within a study of cytomegalovirus exposure and HLA in healthy donors. Profiled with immunoSEQ multiplex PCR; TCRdb holds only in-frame clones, not every one. The sample records 66,000 or so clones, 95% to 97% being singletons. The CDR3 is 16 residues long. Germline CDR1 reads MNHNY; CDR2 reads SVGAGI (reference sequence). V trimming: 4 bases; J trimming: 7 bases; junction bases outside the gene matches: 13. A remark on this clone: The antigen is not known.

Findings of the study overall: Most observed TCR sequences were rare, whereas some public TCRs were detected in many donors. A later analysis found first-cohort TCR clusters tended to co-occur in the 120 or so validation repertoires.

The sequencing sample was made of PBMCs. V is TRBV6-6 and J is TRBJ1-5, with 7 bases that match TRBD1. This receptor was obtained from a woman in her late teens or twenties in good health and CMV-seropositive. The CDR3 DNA sequence: TGTGCCAGCAGTTTGGAGGGGGCAGGGAATAGGCAGCCCCAGCATTTT. Its translation is CASSLEGAGNRQPQHF.